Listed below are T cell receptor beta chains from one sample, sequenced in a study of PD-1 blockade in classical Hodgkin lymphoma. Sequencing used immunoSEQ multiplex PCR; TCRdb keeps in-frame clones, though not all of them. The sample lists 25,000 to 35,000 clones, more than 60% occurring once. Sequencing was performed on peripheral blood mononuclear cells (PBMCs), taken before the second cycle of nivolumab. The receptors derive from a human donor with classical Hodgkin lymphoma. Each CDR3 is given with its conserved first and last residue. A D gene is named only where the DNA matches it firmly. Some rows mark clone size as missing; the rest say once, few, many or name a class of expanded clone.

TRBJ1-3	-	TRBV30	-	TGTGCCTGTCGGGAGTCTGGAAACACCATATATTTT	CACRESGNTIYF
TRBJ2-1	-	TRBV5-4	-	TGTGCCAGCAGCCGCTACTACTCTTCTGAGCAGTTCTTC	CASSRYYSSEQFF
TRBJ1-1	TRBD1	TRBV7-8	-	TGTGCCAGCAGCTCTACGACAGGGGGCACTGAAGCTTTCTTT	CASSSTTGGTEAFF
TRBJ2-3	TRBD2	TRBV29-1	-	TGCAGCGTTGGTATGCTAGCGGGATCTACAGATACGCAGTATTTT	CSVGMLAGSTDTQYF
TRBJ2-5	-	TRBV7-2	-	TGTGCCAGCAGCTCCTATTCCCTGGAAGGGACCCAGTACTTC	CASSSYSLEGTQYF
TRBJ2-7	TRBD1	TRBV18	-	TGTGCCAGCTCACCAAGACAGGGGACGTACGAGCAGTACTTC	CASSPRQGTYEQYF
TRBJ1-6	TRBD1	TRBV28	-	TGTGCCAGCAGTTTTTTTGACAGGGATTACTCACCCCTCCACTTT	CASSFFDRDYSPLHF
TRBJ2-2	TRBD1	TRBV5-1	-	TGCGCCGGCCGGGACAGCCCATCGAACACCGGGGAGCTGTTTTTT	CAGRDSPSNTGELFF
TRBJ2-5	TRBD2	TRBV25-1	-	TGTGCCAGCAGAGCTAGCGGCCAAGAGACCCAGTACTTC	CASRASGQETQYF
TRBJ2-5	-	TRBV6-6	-	TGTGCCAGCCATGTCACAGGGACGATAGAGACCCAGTACTTC	CASHVTGTIETQYF
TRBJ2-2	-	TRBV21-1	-	TGTGCCAGCATCCCCCGGACAGGGAGCGGGGAGCTGTTTTTT	CASIPRTGSGELFF
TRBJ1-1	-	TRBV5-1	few	TGCGCCAGCGGCCACCCTCTGAGGGATCCCACTGAAGCTTTCTTT	CASGHPLRDPTEAFF
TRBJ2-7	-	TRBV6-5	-	TGTGCCAGCAGTTACGCAGCCTACGAGCAGTACTTC	CASSYAAYEQYF
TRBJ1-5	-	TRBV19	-	TGTGCCAGTAGTATCAGAGAAATGGTGTCGGGCGGTCAGCCCCAGCATTTT	CASSIREMVSGGQPQHF
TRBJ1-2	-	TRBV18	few	TGTGCCAGCTCACCGAGGGGTAACTATGGCTACACCTTC	CASSPRGNYGYTF
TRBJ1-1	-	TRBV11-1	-	TGTGCCAGCAGCTCCCAGGGGAACACTGAAGCTTTCTTT	CASSSQGNTEAFF
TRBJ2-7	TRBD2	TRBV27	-	TGTGCCAGCCGGGGGGTCTCCTACGAGCAGTACTTC	CASRGVSYEQYF
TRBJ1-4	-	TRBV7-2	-	TGTGCCAGCAGCCAGTCCGCCCAGGGTGAAAAACTGTTTTTT	CASSQSAQGEKLFF
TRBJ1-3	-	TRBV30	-	TGTGCCTGGAAAGCCAAAGGAAACACCATATATTTT	CAWKAKGNTIYF
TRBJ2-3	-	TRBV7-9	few	TGTGCCAGCAGCCCCTCCCCAGATACGCAGTATTTT	CASSPSPDTQYF
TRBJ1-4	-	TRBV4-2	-	TGTGCCAGCAGCCACCCTAGGACAGACCTTAATGAAAAACTGTTTTTT	CASSHPRTDLNEKLFF
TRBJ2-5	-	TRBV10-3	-	TGTGCCATCAGTGTCGCGGGGGCTCAAGAGACCCAGTACTTC	CAISVAGAQETQYF
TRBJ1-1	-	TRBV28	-	TGTGCCAGCGACCGGGACGGACTTTTGACTTTCTTT	CASDRDGLLTFF
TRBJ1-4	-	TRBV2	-	TGTGCCAGCAGTGATTGGTCGCGCGCTCTTAATGAAAAACTGTTTTTT	CASSDWSRALNEKLFF
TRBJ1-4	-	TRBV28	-	TGTGCCAGCGACGGGGCTTCAGGGAGGGGGGAAGAAAAACTGTTTTTT	CASDGASGRGEEKLFF
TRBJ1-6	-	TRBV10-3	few	TGTGCCATCAGTGAGGCGGGGAGGAATGGTTCACCCCTCCACTTT	CAISEAGRNGSPLHF
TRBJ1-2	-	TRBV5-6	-	TGTGCCAGCAGCCCCCGCGGGGGGCGAAACTATGGCTACACCTTC	CASSPRGGRNYGYTF
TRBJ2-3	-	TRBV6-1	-	TGTGCCAGCAGTGAAAACCCGGCCGGGGCGCAGTATTTT	CASSENPAGAQYF
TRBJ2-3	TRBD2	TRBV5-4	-	TGTGCCAGCGGCTCGGGACTAGGGGTGGATACGCAGTATTTT	CASGSGLGVDTQYF
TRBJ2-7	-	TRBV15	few	TGTGCCACCAGCAGAGATCTGGGGGCTAACGAGCAGTACTTC	CATSRDLGANEQYF
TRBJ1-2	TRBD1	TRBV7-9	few	TGTGCCAGCAGCCAGGTTGGGACAGTCTATGGCTACACCTTC	CASSQVGTVYGYTF
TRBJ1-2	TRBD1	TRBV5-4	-	TGTGCCAGCAGCATAGGGGGCGCCTTAGTGGATGGCTACACCTTC	CASSIGGALVDGYTF
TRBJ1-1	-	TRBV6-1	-	TGTGCCAGTATTATTATCGCGGAGACTGAAGCTTTCTTT	CASIIIAETEAFF
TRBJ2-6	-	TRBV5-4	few	TGTGCCAGCAGCTTGGACGGGGCGGCCGGGGCCAACGTCCTGACTTTC	CASSLDGAAGANVLTF
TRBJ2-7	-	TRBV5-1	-	TGCGCCAGCAGCTTGGAGGCAGGGACGACCTACGAGCAGTACTTC	CASSLEAGTTYEQYF
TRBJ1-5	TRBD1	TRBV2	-	TGTGCCAGCAGCCAGGACAGGGAGCGGCCCCAGCATTTT	CASSQDRERPQHF
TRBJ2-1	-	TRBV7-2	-	TGTGCCAGCAGCCCAAATTCCCCGCGGGTCATCAATGAGCAGTTCTTC	CASSPNSPRVINEQFF
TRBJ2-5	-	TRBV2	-	TGTGCCAGCAGTGAAGCCTTCAGCGGGGAGACCCAGTACTTC	CASSEAFSGETQYF
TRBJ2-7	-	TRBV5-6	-	TGTGCCAGCAGCATCGGACCCTCCTACGAGCAGTACTTC	CASSIGPSYEQYF
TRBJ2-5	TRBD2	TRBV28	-	TGTGCCAGCAGTTTCTCCTTGGCGGGGGGTGGGCAAGAGACCCAGTACTTC	CASSFSLAGGGQETQYF
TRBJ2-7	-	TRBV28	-	TGTGCCAGCAGGACTAATACCTACGAGCAGTACTTC	CASRTNTYEQYF
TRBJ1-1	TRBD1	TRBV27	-	TGTGCCAGCAGTTTGTTCGGGACAGGGGAAACGAACACTGAAGCTTTCTTT	CASSLFGTGETNTEAFF
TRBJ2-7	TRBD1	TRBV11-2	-	TGTGCCAGCAGCTTTACAGGGGTTGGCGAGCAGTACTTC	CASSFTGVGEQYF
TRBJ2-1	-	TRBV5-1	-	TGCGCCAGCAGCTCTGGCCGGAGTAATGAGCAGTTCTTC	CASSSGRSNEQFF
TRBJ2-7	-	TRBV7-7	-	TGTGCTAGCAGCTCGGCAGGGGCCTACGAGCAGTACTTC	CASSSAGAYEQYF
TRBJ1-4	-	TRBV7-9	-	TGTGCCAGCAGCTTAGCGGTACTTCCGAATGAAAAACTGTTTTTT	CASSLAVLPNEKLFF
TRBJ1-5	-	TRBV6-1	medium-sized	TGTGCCAGCAGTGAAGCTCCAGGGCAAAATCAGCCCCAGCATTTT	CASSEAPGQNQPQHF
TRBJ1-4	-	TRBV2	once	TGTGCCAGCAGTGCGAGTCTCCATGAAAAACTGTTTTTT	CASSASLHEKLFF
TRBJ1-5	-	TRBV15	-	TGTGCCACCAGCAGAGAACGTGGGGGCGGCAATCAGCCCCAGCATTTT	CATSRERGGGNQPQHF
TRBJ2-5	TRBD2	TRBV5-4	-	TGTGCCAGCAGCTTACTAGCGGGGGCCGGGGAGACCCAGTACTTC	CASSLLAGAGETQYF
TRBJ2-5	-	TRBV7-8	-	TGTGCCAGCAGCCCCGACAGGGTCGGGGGACGGACCCAGTACTTC	CASSPDRVGGRTQYF
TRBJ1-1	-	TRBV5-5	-	TGTGCCAGCACCCAGAACACTGAAGCTTTCTTT	CASTQNTEAFF
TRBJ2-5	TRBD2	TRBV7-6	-	TGTGCCAGCAGCTTACTAGCGGGGGGGCCGGAGACCCAGTACTTC	CASSLLAGGPETQYF
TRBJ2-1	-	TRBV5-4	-	TGTGCCAGCAGCTTGGGAAAGGGGAGTAGGTTCAATGAGCAGTTCTTC	CASSLGKGSRFNEQFF
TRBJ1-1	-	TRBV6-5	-	TGTGCCAGCAGTCCCCGACAGGCAAACACTGAAGCTTTCTTT	CASSPRQANTEAFF
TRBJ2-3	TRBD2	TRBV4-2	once	TGTGCCAGCAGCCCTTGGAGGACTAGCGGTAGCACAGATACGCAGTATTTT	CASSPWRTSGSTDTQYF
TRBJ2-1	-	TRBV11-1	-	TGTGCCAGCAGCCGGGGCAGGGCTTACAATGAGCAGTTCTTC	CASSRGRAYNEQFF
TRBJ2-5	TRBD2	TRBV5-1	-	TGCGCCAGCAGCTCTGGGGGGGAACAGACCCAGTACTTC	CASSSGGEQTQYF
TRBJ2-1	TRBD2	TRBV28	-	TGTAGCGGGGGCAGGAACAATGAGCAGTTCTTC	CSGGRNNEQFF
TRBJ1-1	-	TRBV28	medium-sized	TGTGCCAGCAGCTCCCCCCCCGACAGGTACACTGAAGCTTTCTTT	CASSSPPDRYTEAFF